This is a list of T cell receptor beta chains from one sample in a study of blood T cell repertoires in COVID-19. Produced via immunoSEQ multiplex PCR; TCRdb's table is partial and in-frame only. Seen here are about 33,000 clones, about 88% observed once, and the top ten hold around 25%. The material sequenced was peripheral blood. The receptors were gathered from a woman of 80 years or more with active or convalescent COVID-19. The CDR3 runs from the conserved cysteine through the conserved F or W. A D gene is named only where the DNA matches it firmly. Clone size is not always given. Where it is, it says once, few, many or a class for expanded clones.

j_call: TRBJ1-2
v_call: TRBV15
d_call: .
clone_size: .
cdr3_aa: CATSRDRAGLGYTF
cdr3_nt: TGTGCCACCAGCAGAGATAGAGCAGGCCTCGGCTACACCTTC

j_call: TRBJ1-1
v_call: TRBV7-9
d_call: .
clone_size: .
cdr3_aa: CASSRDPGTEAFF
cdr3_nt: TGTGCCAGCAGCAGGGACCCGGGGACTGAAGCTTTCTTT

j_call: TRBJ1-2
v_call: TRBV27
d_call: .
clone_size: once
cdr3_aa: CASSSPPGNYGYTF
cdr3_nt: TGTGCCAGCAGTTCCCCCCCAGGGAACTATGGCTACACCTTC

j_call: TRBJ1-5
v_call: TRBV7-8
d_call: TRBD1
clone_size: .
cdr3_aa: CASSLARRGLSNQPQHF
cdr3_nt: TGTGCCAGCAGCTTAGCCCGCAGGGGGCTTAGCAATCAGCCCCAGCATTTT

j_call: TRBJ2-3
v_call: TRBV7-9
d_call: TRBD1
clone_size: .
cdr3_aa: CASSLVQGAADTQYF
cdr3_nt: TGTGCCAGCAGCTTAGTACAGGGGGCGGCAGATACGCAGTATTTT

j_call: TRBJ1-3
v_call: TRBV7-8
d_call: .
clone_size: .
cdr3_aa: CASTTGGLSGNTIYF
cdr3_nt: TGTGCCAGCACGACCGGCGGGCTCTCTGGAAACACCATATATTTT

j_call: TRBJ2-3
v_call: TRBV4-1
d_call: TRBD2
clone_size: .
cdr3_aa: CASSQELAGGQTSTDTQYF
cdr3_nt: TGCGCCAGCAGCCAAGAGCTAGCGGGGGGACAGACTAGCACAGATACGCAGTATTTT

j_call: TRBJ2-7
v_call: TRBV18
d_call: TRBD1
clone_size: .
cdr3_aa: CASSVNRGREYEQYF
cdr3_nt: TGTGCCAGCTCAGTCAACAGGGGGCGTGAATACGAGCAGTACTTC

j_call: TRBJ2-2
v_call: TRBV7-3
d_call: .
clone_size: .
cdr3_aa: CASRTSSHTGELFF
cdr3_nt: TGTGCCAGCAGGACCTCTAGCCACACCGGGGAGCTGTTTTTT

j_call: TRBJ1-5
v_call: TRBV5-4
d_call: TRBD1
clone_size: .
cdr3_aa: CASSDRGGNQPQHF
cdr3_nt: TGTGCCAGCTCGGACAGGGGTGGCAATCAGCCCCAGCATTTT

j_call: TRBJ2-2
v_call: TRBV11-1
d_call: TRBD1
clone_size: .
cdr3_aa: CASSLGGQGRWGELFF
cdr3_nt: TGTGCCAGCAGCTTAGGCGGACAGGGCCGGTGGGGGGAGCTGTTTTTT

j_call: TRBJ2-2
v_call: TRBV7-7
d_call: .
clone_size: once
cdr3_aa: CASSLVHPGELFF
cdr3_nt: TGTGCCAGCAGCTTAGTACACCCCGGGGAGCTGTTTTTT

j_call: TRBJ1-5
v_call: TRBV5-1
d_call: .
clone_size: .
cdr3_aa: CASSLGQNQPQHF
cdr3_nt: TGCGCCAGCAGCTTGGGGCAGAATCAGCCCCAGCATTTT

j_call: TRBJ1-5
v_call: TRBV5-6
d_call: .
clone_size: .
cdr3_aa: CASSRLKEDQPQHF
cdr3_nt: TGTGCCAGCAGCCGACTAAAAGAGGATCAGCCCCAGCATTTT

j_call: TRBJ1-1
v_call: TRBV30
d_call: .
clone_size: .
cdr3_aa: CAWSFSRNTEAFF
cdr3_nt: TGTGCCTGGAGTTTTTCTAGGAACACTGAAGCTTTCTTT

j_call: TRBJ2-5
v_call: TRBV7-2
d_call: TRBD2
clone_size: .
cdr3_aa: CASSSPRGGLETQYF
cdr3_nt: TGTGCCAGCAGCTCCCCTCGGGGGGGCCTTGAGACCCAGTACTTC

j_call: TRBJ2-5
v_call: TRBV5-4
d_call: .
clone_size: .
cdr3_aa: CASSLVPNGETQYF
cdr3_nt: TGTGCCAGCAGCTTGGTGCCAAACGGAGAGACCCAGTACTTC

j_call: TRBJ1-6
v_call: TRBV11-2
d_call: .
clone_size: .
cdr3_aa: CASSLGLFNSPLHF
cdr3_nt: TGTGCCAGCAGCTTAGGGCTGTTTAATTCACCCCTCCACTTT

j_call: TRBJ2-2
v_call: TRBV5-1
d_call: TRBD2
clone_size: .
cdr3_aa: CASTPLQRGTGELFF
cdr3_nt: TGCGCCAGCACCCCCCTTCAGCGGGGAACCGGGGAGCTGTTTTTT

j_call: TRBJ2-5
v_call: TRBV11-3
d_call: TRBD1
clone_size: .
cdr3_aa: CASSPRTGVQETQYF
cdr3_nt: TGTGCCAGCAGCCCAAGGACAGGGGTACAAGAGACCCAGTACTTC

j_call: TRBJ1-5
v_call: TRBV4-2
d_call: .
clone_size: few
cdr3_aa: CASSQVGSGNQPQHF
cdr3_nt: TGTGCCAGCAGCCAAGTTGGGTCAGGGAATCAGCCCCAGCATTTT

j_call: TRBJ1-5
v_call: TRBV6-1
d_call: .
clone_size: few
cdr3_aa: CASSETVIHSNQPQHF
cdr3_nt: TGTGCCAGCAGTGAGACAGTTATTCATAGCAATCAGCCCCAGCATTTT

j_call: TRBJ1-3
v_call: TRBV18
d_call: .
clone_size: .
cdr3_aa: CASSPSGSGNTIYF
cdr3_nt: TGTGCCAGCTCACCTTCGGGATCAGGAAACACCATATATTTT

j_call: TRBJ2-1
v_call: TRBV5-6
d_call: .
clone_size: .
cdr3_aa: CASSSSLRGEQFF
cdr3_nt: TGTGCCAGCAGCTCATCCTTACGGGGAGAGCAGTTCTTC

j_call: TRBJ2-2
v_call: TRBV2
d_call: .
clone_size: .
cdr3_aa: CASSGKGQFTGELFF
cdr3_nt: TGTGCCAGCAGTGGTAAAGGACAGTTCACCGGGGAGCTGTTTTTT

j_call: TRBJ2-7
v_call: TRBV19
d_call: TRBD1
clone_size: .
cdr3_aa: CASSIPGQGPYEQYF
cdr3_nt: TGTGCCAGTAGTATACCCGGACAGGGCCCCTACGAGCAGTACTTC

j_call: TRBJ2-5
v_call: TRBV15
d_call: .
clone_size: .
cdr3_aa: CATSRGRGETQYF
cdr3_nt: TGTGCCACCAGCAGAGGAAGGGGGGAGACCCAGTACTTC

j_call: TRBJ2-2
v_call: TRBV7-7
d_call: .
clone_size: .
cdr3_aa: CASALGRAGELFF
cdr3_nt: TGTGCCAGCGCACTTGGGCGGGCCGGGGAGCTGTTTTTT